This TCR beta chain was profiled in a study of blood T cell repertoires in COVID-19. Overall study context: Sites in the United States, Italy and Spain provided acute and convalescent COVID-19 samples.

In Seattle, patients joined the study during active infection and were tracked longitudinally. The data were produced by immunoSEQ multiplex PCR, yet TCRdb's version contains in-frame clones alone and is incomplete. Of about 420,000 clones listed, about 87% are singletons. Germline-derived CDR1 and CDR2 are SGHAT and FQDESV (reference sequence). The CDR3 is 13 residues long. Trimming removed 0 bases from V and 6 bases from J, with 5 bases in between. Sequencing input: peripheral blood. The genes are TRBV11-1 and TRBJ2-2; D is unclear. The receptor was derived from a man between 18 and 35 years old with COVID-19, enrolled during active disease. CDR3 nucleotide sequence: TGTGCCAGCAGCTTAGCGCGCGCCGGGGAGCTGTTTTTT. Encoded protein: CASSLARAGELFF.